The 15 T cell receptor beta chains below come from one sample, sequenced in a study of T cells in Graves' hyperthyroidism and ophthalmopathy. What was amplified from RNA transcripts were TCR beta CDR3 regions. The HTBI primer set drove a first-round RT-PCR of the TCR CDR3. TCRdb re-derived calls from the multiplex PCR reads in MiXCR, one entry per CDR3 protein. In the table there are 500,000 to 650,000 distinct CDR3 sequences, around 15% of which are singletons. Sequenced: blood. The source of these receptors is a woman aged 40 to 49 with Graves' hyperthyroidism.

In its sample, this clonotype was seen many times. The CDR3 sequence: CASSQDRWQPQHF. CDR3 nucleotides: TGTGCCAGCAGCCAAGATCGGTGGCAGCCCCAGCATTTT. The chain couples TRBV3-1 to TRBJ1-5; D is unresolved. Germline V gives CDR1 LGHDT, CDR2 YNNKEL (reference sequence). CDR3 size: 13 residues. The V gene lost 0 bases and the J gene lost 7 bases, with 7 bases spanning the gap.

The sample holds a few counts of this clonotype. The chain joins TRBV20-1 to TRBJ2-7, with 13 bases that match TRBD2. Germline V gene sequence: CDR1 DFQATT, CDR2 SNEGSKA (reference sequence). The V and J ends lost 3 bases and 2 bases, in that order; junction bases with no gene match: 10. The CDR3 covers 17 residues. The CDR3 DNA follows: TGCAGTGCTAGCGACGTCACTAGCGGGAGGGCCCCCTACGAGCAGTACTTC. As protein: CSASDVTSGRAPYEQYF.

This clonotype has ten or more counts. CDR3 sequence reads: CASTPPPAGGRNEQYF. The CDR3 DNA reads TGTGCCAGCACTCCCCCCCCAGCGGGAGGGCGAAACGAGCAGTACTTC. The chain couples TRBV28 to TRBJ2-7; 10 bases are shared with TRBD2. The CDR3 extends over 16 amino acids. Germline CDR1 is MDHEN and CDR2 is SYDVKM. V was pared by 7 bases and J by 5 bases, with 14 bases of the junction left unmatched.

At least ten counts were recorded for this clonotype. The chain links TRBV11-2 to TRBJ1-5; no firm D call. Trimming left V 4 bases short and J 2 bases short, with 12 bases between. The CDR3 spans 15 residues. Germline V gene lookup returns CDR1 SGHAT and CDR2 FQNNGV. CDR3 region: CASSSTRGGNQPQHF. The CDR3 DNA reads TGTGCCAGCAGCTCGACGCGGGGTGGCAATCAGCCCCAGCATTTT.

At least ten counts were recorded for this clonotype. The CDR3 sequence is CASSEPLTGRVGNEQYF. DNA of the CDR3: TGTGCCAGCAGTGAACCCCTTACAGGGAGGGTCGGAAACGAGCAGTACTTC. V usage is TRBV2 and J usage is TRBJ2-7; possibly TRBD2 for D (7 bases). Germline lookup yields CDR1 SNHLY and CDR2 FYNNEI. Trimming cost V 2 bases and J 5 bases, with 22 bases left between them. The CDR3 spans 17 residues.

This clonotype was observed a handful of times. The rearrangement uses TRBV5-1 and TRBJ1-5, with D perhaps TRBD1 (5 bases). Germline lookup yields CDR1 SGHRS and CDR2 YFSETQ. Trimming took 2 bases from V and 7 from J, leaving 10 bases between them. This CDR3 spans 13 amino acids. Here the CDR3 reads CASSFNGDQPQHF. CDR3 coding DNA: TGCGCCAGCAGCTTTAATGGGGACCAGCCCCAGCATTTT.

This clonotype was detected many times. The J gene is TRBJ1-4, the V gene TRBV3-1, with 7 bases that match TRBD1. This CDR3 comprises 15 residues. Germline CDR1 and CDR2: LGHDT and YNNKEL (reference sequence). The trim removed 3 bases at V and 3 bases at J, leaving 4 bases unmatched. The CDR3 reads CASSQTGTANEKLFF. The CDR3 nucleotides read TGTGCCAGCAGCCAGACAGGGACGGCTAATGAAAAACTGTTTTTT.

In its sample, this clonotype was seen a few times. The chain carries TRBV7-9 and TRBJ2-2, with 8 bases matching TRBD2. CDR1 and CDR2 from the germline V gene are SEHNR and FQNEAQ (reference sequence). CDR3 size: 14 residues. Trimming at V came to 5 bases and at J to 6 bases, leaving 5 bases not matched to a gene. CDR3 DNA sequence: TGTGCCAGCAGCCTTAGCGGGACGGCCGGGGAGCTGTTTTTT. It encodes CASSLSGTAGELFF.

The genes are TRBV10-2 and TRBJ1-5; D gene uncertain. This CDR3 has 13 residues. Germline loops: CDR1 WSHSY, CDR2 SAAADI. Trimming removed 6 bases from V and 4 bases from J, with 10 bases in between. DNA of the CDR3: TGCGCCAGCAGGGCTGACCCGAATCAGCCCCAGCATTTT. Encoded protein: CASRADPNQPQHF.

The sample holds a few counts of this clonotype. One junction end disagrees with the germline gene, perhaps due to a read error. The chain's CDR3 is CASSQDPLADTQYF. For the CDR3, the DNA is TGTGCCAGTAGCCAAGATCCCCTAGCGGATACGCAGTATTTT. The chain joins TRBV4-2 to TRBJ2-3; tentatively, D is TRBD2 (6 bases). This CDR3 has 14 amino acids. Germline V gene data show CDR1 as LGHNA and CDR2 as YNFKEQ.

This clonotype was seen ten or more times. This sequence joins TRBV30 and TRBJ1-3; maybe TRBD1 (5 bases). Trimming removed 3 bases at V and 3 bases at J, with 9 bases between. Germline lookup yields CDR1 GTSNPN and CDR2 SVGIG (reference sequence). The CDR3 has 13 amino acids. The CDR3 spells CAWRKGLGNTIYF. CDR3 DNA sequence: TGTGCCTGGAGGAAGGGGCTTGGAAACACCATATATTTT.

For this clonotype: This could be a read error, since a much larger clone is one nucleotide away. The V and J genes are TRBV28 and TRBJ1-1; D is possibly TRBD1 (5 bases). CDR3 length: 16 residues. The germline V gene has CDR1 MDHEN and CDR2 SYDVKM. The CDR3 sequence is CASSLAVGGVNTKAFF. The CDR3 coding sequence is TGTGCCAGCAGTCTAGCGGTAGGAGGGGTGAACACTAAAGCTTTCTTT.

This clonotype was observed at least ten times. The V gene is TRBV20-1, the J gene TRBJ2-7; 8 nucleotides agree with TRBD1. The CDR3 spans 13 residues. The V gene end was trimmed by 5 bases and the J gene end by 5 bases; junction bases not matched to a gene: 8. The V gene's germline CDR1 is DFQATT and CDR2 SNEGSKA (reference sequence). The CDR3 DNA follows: TGCAGTGCTCCGGGACAGGATCGCGACGAGCAGTACTTC. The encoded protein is CSAPGQDRDEQYF.

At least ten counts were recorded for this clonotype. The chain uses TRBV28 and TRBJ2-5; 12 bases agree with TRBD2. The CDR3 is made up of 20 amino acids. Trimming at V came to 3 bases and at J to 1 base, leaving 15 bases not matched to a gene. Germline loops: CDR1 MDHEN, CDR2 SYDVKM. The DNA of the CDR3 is TGTGCCAGCAGTTTCTCCCTCCGCCTAGCGGGAGGGCCGTCCCAAGAGACCCAGTACTTC. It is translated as CASSFSLRLAGGPSQETQYF.

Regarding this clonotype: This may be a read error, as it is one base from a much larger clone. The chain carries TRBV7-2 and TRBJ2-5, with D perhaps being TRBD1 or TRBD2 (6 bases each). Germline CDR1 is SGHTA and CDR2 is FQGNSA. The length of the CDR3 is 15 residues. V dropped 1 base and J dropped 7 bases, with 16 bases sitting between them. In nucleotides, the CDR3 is TGTGCCAGCAGCTTAGTAGGCCCCAGGGGAGGGACCCAGTACTTC. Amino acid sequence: CASSLVGPRGGTQYF.